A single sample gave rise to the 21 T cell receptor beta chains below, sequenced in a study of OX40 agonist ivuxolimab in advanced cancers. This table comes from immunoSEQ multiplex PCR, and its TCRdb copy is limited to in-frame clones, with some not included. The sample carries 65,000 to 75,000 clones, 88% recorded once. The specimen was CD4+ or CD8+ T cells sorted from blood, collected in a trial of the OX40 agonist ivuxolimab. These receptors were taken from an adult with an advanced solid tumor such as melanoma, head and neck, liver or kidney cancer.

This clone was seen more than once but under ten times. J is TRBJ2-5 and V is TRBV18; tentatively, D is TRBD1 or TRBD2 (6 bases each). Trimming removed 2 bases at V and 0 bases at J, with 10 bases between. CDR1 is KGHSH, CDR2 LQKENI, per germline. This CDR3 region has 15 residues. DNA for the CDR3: TGTGCCAGCTCACCAAGGAGGGGGGACCAAGAGACCCAGTACTTC. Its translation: CASSPRRGDQETQYF.

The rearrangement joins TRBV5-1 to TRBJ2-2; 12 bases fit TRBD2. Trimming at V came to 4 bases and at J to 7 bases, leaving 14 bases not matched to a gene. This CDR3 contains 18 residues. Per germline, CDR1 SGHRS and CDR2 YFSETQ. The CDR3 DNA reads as TGCGCCAGCAGCCCGGAGGGATCTAGCGGGAGGGCCTTCGGGGAGCTGTTTTTT. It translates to CASSPEGSSGRAFGELFF.

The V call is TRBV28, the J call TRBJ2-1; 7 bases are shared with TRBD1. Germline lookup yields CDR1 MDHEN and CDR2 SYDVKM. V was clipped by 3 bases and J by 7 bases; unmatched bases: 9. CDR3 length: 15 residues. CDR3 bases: TGTGCCAGCAGTTTCCCCGCAGGGGGAAAAAATGAGCAGTTCTTC. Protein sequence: CASSFPAGGKNEQFF.

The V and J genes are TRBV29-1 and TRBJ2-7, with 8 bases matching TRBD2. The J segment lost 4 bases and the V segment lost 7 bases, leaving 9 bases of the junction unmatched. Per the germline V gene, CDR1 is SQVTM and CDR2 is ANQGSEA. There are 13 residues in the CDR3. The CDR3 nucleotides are TGCAGCGCATCCGGGAGGGCAGTGTACGAGCAGTACTTC. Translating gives CSASGRAVYEQYF.

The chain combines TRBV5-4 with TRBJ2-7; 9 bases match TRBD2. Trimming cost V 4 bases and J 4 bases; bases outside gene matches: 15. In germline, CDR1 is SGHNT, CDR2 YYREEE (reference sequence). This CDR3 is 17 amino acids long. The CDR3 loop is CASSTGGSGRYVYEQYF. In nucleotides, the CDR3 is TGTGCCAGCAGCACGGGGGGTAGCGGGAGATACGTATACGAGCAGTACTTC.

CDR3 loop: CAIAGRRNQPQHF. CDR3 bases: TGTGCCATCGCGGGGAGGCGCAATCAGCCCCAGCATTTT. This rearrangement joins TRBV28 to TRBJ1-5; no reliable D call. CDR3 length equals 13 residues. V lost 10 bases, J lost 2 bases, and 12 bases lay in between. Looked up from germline, CDR1 is MDHEN and CDR2 is SYDVKM.

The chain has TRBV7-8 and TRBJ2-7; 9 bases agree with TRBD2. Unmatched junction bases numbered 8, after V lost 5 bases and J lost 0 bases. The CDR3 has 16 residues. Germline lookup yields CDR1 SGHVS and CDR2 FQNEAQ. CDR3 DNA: TGTGCCAGCAGCGACCGACTAGCGGTGAGCTCCTACGAGCAGTACTTC. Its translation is CASSDRLAVSSYEQYF.

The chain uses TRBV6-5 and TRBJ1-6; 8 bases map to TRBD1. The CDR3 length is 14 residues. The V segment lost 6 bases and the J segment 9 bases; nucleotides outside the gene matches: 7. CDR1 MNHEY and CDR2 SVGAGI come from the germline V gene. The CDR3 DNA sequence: TGTGCCAGCAGCCGACAGGGGAAAACTTCACCCCTCCACTTT. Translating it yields CASSRQGKTSPLHF.

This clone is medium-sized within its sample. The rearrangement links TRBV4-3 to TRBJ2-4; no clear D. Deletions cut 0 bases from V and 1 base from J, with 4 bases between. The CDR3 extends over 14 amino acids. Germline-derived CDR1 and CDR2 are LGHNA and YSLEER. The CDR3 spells CASSQEGAKNIQYF. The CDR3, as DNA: TGCGCCAGCAGCCAAGAAGGGGCCAAAAACATTCAGTACTTC.

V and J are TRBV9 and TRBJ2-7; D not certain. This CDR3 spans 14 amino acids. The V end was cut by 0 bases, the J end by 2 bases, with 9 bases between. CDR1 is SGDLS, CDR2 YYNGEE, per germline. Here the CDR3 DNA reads TGTGCCAGCAGCGTAGCCCCAGGAGCCTACGAGCAGTACTTC. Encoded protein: CASSVAPGAYEQYF.

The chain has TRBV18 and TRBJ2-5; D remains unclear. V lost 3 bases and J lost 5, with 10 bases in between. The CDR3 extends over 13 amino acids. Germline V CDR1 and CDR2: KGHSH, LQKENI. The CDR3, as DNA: TGTGCCAGCTCACCCCCCAACGGGGAGACCCAGTACTTC. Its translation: CASSPPNGETQYF. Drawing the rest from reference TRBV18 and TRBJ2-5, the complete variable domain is NAGVMQNPRHLVRRRGQEARLRCSPMKGHSHVYWYRQLPEEGLKFMVYLQKENIIDESGMPKERFSAEFPKEGPSILRIQQVVRGDSAAYFCASSPPNGETQYFGPGTRLLVL.

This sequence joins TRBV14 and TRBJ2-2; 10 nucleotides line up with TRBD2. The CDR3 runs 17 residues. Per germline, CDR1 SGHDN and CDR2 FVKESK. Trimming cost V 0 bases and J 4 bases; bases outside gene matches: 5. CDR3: CASSQDRTSGATGELFF. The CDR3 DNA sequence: TGTGCCAGCAGCCAAGATCGTACTAGCGGGGCCACCGGGGAGCTGTTTTTT.

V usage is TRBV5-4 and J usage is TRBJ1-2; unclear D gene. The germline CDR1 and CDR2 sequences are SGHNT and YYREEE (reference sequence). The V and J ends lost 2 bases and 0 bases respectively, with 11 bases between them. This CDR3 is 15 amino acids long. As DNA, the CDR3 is TGTGCCAGCAGCTTCGGACCCTTAGCTAACTATGGCTACACCTTC. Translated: CASSFGPLANYGYTF.

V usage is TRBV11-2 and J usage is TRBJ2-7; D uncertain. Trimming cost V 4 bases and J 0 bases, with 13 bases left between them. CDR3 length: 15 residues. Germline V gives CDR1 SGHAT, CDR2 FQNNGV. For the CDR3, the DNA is TGTGCCAGCAGCTCCCTTAGGGCGAGCTCCTACGAGCAGTACTTC. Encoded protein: CASSSLRASSYEQYF.

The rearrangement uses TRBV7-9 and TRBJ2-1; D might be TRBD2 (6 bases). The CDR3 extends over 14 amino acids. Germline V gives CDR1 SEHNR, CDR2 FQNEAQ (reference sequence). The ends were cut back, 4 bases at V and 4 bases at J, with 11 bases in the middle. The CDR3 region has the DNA TGTGCCAGCAGCTCTACTAGCCGTTACAATGAGCAGTTCTTC. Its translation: CASSSTSRYNEQFF.

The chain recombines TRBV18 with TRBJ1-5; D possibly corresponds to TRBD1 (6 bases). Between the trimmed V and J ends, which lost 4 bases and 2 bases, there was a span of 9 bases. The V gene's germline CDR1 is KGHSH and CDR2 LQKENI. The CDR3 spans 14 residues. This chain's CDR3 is CASSQGQRNQPQHF. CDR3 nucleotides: TGTGCCAGCTCACAAGGACAGCGCAATCAGCCCCAGCATTTT.

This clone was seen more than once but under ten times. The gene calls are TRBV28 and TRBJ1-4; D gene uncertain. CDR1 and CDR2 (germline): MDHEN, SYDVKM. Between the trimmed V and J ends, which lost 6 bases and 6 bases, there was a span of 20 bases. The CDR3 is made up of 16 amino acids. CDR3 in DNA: TGTGCCAGCAGCCTCGCCGACACGTGGGAGGATGAAAAACTGTTTTTT. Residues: CASSLADTWEDEKLFF.

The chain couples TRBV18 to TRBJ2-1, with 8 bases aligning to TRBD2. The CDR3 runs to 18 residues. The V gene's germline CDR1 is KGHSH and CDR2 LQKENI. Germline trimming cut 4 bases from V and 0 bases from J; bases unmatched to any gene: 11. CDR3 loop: CASSLTLASGFSYNEQFF. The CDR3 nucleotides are TGTGCCAGCTCACTCACCCTCGCTAGCGGGTTCTCCTACAATGAGCAGTTCTTC.

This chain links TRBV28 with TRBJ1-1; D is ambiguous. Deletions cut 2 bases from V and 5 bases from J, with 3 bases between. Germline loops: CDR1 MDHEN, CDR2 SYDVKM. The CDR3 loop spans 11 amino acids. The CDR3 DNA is TGTGCCAGCAGTTTAGGGACTGAAGCTTTCTTT. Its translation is CASSLGTEAFF.

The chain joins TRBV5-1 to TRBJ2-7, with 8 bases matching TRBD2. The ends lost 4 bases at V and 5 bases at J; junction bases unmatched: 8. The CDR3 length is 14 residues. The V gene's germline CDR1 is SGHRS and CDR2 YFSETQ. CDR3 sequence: CASSESGSGDEQYF. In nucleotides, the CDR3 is TGCGCCAGCAGCGAAAGCGGGAGCGGAGACGAGCAGTACTTC.

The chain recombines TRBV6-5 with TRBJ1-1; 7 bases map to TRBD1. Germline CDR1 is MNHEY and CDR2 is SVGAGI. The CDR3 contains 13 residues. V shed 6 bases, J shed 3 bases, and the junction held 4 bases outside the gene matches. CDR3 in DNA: TGTGCCAGCAGCCACCAGGGGGACACTGAAGCTTTCTTT. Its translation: CASSHQGDTEAFF.